Each of the 5 T cell receptor beta chains below was sequenced from the same sample in a study of Tregs in tolerant kidney transplant recipients. Recipients received nonmyeloablative bone marrow transplants from related graft donors, with transient mixed chimerism. Repertoires were generated with immunoSEQ multiplex PCR, while TCRdb's copy carries only in-frame clones and drops some. The table has more than 70,000 clones, 91% seen once. The material sequenced was CD4+ T cells from blood (PBMCs), taken 24 months after the transplant. These TCRs come from a human patient who received a combined kidney and bone marrow transplant. Some T cells may originate from the graft donor.

The chain carries TRBV7-3 and TRBJ2-7; 10 nucleotides match TRBD2. The CDR3 loop spans 16 amino acids. From germline, CDR1 is SGHTA and CDR2 FQGTGA. Trimming removed 0 bases from V and 2 bases from J; junction bases left unmatched: 4. DNA for the CDR3: TGTGCCAGCAGCTTAACGGCAGCGGGAGGGCCCTACGAGCAGTACTTC. Protein: CASSLTAAGGPYEQYF.

The rearrangement uses TRBV18 and TRBJ2-1, with D possibly TRBD1 on 6 matching bases. Germline CDR1 reads KGHSH; CDR2 reads LQKENI. Trimming removed 2 bases from V and 5 bases from J, with 10 bases in between. The CDR3 loop spans 14 amino acids. This CDR3 is CASSPNRVDNEQFF. CDR3 coding DNA: TGTGCCAGCTCACCAAACAGGGTCGACAATGAGCAGTTCTTC.

The CDR3 region is CASSARTGRSSYNEQFF. The CDR3 DNA reads as TGTGCCAGCAGCGCGCGGACAGGGAGAAGCTCCTACAATGAGCAGTTCTTC. The genes are TRBV9 and TRBJ2-1, with 8 bases identical to TRBD1. Germline CDR1 and CDR2: SGDLS and YYNGEE. V was pared by 3 bases and J by 0 bases, with 8 bases of the junction left unmatched. The CDR3 has 17 amino acids.

V is TRBV5-8 and J is TRBJ2-7; 7 bases are a match to TRBD1. From germline, CDR1 is SGHTS and CDR2 YDEGEE. V lost 2 bases to trimming and J lost 0 bases; unmatched junction nucleotides: 11. There are 17 residues in the CDR3. DNA for the CDR3: TGTGCCAGCAGCTTTTCACACAAGGGGGCCCCCTCCTACGAGCAGTACTTC. Residues: CASSFSHKGAPSYEQYF.

The J gene is TRBJ2-3, the V gene TRBV4-3; 9 nucleotides align to TRBD2. Germline V CDR1 and CDR2: LGHNA, YSLEER. This CDR3 comprises 16 residues. Losses at the gene ends were 2 bases for V and 2 bases for J; bases not matched to a gene: 5. Here the CDR3 reads CASSQWVAGDTDTQYF. CDR3 nucleotides: TGCGCCAGCAGCCAATGGGTAGCGGGAGACACAGATACGCAGTATTTT.